Described below is a single T cell receptor (beta chain) sequence and its context. Authors' analysis steps: Nucleated cell number was recorded as an estimate derived from reference gene primer amplification. Profiling relied on immunoSEQ multiplex PCR, and the TCRdb table lists in-frame clones only, not all of them. V and J calls and clone size follow that table, whereas D and trimming were derived from the DNA. Of about 330,000 clones listed, about 92% are singletons. This CDR3 is 10 amino acids long. Per germline, CDR1 SNHLY and CDR2 FYNNEI. V shed 8 bases and J shed 4 bases, with 5 bases lying between them. The data are from a study of blood T cell repertoires in COVID-19. Study background: Sources were T cells, B-cell-depleted T cells, or PBMCs; the material itself was cDNA or gDNA.

Resolution of symptoms, clearance, or two negative PCRs was present in recovered Cohort 3 donors. Sequencing was carried out using PBMCs or T cells enriched from blood (not recorded which). This chain uses TRBV2 with TRBJ1-1; D remains ambiguous. The clonotype was recovered from a woman aged 25 to 39 who had recovered from COVID-19. In DNA, the CDR3 is TGTGCCAGCTGGGCCACTGAAGCTTTCTTT. Its protein product is CASWATEAFF.